This is a list of T cell receptor beta chains from one sample in a study of blood T cell repertoires in COVID-19. Sequencing was performed with immunoSEQ multiplex PCR; in TCRdb, only in-frame clones are kept and a portion is missing. In the table there are approximately 130,000 clones, around 80% of which are singletons. The sample consisted of peripheral blood. These receptors came from a human donor in a cohort sampled during active COVID-19. Both conserved end residues are part of each CDR3. D genes are given only for firm matches. Not all rows give a size; the values are once, few, many and, for expanded clones, a class.

size,J,D,V,CDR3,DNA
.,TRBJ1-2,TRBD1,TRBV12-3/TRBV12-4,CASSPGTDYGYTF,TGTGCCAGCAGCCCCGGGACAGACTATGGCTACACCTTC
.,TRBJ1-5,TRBD1,TRBV6-1,CASSGGVTGVRDQPQHF,TGTGCCAGCAGTGGGGGGGTCACAGGGGTGAGGGATCAGCCCCAGCATTTT
.,TRBJ1-1,TRBD1,TRBV27,CASSLSGTGRDTEAFF,TGTGCCAGCAGTTTATCGGGGACAGGGCGGGACACTGAAGCTTTCTTT
.,TRBJ1-3,.,TRBV3-1/TRBV3-2,CASRPSTGNTIYF,TGTGCCAGCAGACCATCGACAGGAAACACCATATATTTT
.,TRBJ2-3,.,TRBV3-1/TRBV3-2,CASSLLGGLRHTDTQYF,TGTGCCAGCAGCCTACTAGGAGGGCTCCGCCACACAGATACGCAGTATTTT
.,TRBJ2-1,TRBD1,TRBV30,CAWSGQGSDEQFF,TGTGCCTGGAGTGGACAGGGTTCCGATGAGCAGTTCTTC
.,TRBJ1-6,TRBD1,TRBV3-1/TRBV3-2,CASSHPDRGDSPLHF,TGTGCCAGCAGCCACCCGGACAGGGGAGATTCACCCCTCCACTTT
.,TRBJ1-2,TRBD1,TRBV25-1,CASSEWGSGGGYTF,TGTGCCAGCAGTGAATGGGGGTCAGGGGGTGGCTACACCTTC
.,TRBJ1-1,.,TRBV6-1,CASSELAEAFF,TGTGCCAGCAGTGAACTTGCTGAAGCTTTCTTT
.,TRBJ1-3,.,TRBV18,CASSQPGGRSGNTIYF,TGTGCCAGCTCGCAGCCCGGGGGGAGGTCTGGAAACACCATATATTTT
.,TRBJ2-7,.,TRBV19,CATSLARGIDKQYF,TGTGCCACCAGTCTCGCCCGGGGGATAGACAAGCAGTACTTC
.,TRBJ1-1,.,TRBV24-1,CATSDPNRAEAFF,TGTGCCACCAGTGACCCAAACAGGGCTGAAGCTTTCTTT
.,TRBJ2-1,TRBD2,TRBV19,CASSSEAGAYNEQFF,TGTGCCAGTAGTTCGGAAGCGGGGGCCTACAATGAGCAGTTCTTC
once,TRBJ2-7,TRBD2,TRBV11-2,CASSTSGGPTYEQYF,TGTGCCAGCAGCACCAGCGGGGGCCCTACCTACGAGCAGTACTTC
.,TRBJ2-5,.,TRBV1,CTSSQGALALFQETQYF,TGCACCAGCAGCCAAGGTGCACTAGCCCTTTTCCAAGAGACCCAGTACTTC
few,TRBJ1-1,TRBD1,TRBV5-6,CASSRTGQAFF,TGTGCCAGCAGTCGGACAGGACAAGCTTTCTTT
.,TRBJ2-5,TRBD1,TRBV30,CAWSAGTGLMETQYF,TGTGCCTGGAGCGCCGGGACAGGATTGATGGAGACCCAGTACTTC
.,TRBJ2-1,.,TRBV6-1,CASSGLFSEASYNEQFF,TGTGCCAGCAGTGGCCTATTTTCCGAAGCCTCCTACAATGAGCAGTTCTTC
.,TRBJ2-7,TRBD1,TRBV7-9,CASSGRDRPSYEQYF,TGTGCCAGCAGCGGCCGGGACAGGCCCTCCTACGAGCAGTACTTC
.,TRBJ2-5,.,TRBV7-3,CASSFGGRRETQYF,TGTGCCAGCAGCTTTGGCGGCCGGCGGGAGACCCAGTACTTC
.,TRBJ2-7,.,TRBV6-1,CASSEAGIYEQYF,TGTGCCAGCAGTGAAGCCGGGATCTACGAGCAGTACTTC
.,TRBJ1-3,.,TRBV30,CAWDRRTGNTIYF,TGTGCCTGGGACAGACGAACTGGAAACACCATATATTTT
.,TRBJ1-4,TRBD1,TRBV3-1/TRBV3-2,CASSIQGSNEKLFF,TGTGCCAGCAGCATACAGGGGTCTAATGAAAAACTGTTTTTT
.,TRBJ1-1,.,TRBV7-9,CASSPQGDYTEAFF,TGTGCCAGCAGCCCGCAGGGCGATTACACTGAAGCTTTCTTT
.,TRBJ2-5,.,TRBV28,CASSFGGQETQYF,TGTGCCAGCAGTTTTGGAGGGCAGGAGACCCAGTACTTC
.,TRBJ2-1,TRBD2,TRBV7-6,CASSFLAGQTYNEQFF,TGTGCCAGCAGCTTCCTAGCGGGGCAAACCTACAATGAGCAGTTCTTC
.,TRBJ2-6,TRBD1,TRBV10-2,CASSERTGGAGANVLTF,TGCGCCAGCAGTGAGCGGACAGGGGGCGCTGGGGCCAACGTCCTGACTTTC